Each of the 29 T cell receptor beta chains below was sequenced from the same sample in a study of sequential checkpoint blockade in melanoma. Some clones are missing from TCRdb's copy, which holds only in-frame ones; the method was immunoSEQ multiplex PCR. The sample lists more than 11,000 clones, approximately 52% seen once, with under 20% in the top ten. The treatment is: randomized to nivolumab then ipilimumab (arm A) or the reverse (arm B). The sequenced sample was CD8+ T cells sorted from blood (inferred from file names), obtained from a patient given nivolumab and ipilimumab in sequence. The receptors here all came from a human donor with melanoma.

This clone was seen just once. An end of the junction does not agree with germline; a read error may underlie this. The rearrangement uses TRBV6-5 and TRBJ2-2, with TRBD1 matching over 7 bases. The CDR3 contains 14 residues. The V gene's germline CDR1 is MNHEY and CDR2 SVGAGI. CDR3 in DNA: TGTGCCAGCAGATGGGACAGTAACATCGGGGAGCTGTTTTTT. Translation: CASRWDSNIGELFF.

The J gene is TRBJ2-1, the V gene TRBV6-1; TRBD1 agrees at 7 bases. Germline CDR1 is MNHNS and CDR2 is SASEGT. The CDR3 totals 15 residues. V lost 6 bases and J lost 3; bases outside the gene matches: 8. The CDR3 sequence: CASRLDRTRYNEQFF. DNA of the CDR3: TGTGCCAGCAGGTTGGACAGGACCCGCTACAATGAGCAGTTCTTC.

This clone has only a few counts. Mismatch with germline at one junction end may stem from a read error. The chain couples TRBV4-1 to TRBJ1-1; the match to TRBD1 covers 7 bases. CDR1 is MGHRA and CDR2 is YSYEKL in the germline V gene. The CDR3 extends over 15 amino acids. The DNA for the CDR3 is TGTGCCAGCAGCCAAGGTGAGGGGGCATACACTGAAGCTTTCTTT. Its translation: CASSQGEGAYTEAFF.

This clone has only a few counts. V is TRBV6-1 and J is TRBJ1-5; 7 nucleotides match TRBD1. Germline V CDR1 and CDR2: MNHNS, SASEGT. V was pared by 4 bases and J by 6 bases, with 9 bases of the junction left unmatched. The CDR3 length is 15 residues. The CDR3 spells CASSVTGENAQPQHF. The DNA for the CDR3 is TGTGCCAGCAGTGTAACAGGGGAAAACGCTCAGCCCCAGCATTTT.

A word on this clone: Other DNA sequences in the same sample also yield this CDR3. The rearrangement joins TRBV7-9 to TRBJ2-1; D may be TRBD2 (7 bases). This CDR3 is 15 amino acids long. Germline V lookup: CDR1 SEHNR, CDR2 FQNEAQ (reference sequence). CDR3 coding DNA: TGTGCGGGGAGGGGGGAGGGTGTCTCCTACAATGAGCAGTTCTTC. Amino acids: CAGRGEGVSYNEQFF.

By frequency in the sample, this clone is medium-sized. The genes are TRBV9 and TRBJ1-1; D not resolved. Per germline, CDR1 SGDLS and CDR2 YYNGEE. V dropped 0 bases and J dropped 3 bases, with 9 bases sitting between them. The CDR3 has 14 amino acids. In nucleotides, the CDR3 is TGTGCCAGCAGCGTAGCCCCTACGGACACTGAAGCTTTCTTT. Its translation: CASSVAPTDTEAFF.

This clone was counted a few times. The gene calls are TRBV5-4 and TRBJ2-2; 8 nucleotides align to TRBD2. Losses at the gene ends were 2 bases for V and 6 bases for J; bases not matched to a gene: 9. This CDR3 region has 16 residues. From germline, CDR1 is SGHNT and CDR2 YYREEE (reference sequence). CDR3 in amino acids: CASSFTGTSFAGELFF. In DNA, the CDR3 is TGTGCCAGCAGCTTCACCGGGACTAGTTTTGCCGGGGAGCTGTTTTTT.

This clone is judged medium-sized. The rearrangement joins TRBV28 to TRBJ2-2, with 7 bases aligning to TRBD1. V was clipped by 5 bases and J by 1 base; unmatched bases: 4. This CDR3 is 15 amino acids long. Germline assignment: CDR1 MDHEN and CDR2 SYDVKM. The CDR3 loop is CASSPGTENTGELFF. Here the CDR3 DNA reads TGTGCCAGCAGTCCCGGGACAGAGAACACCGGGGAGCTGTTTTTT.

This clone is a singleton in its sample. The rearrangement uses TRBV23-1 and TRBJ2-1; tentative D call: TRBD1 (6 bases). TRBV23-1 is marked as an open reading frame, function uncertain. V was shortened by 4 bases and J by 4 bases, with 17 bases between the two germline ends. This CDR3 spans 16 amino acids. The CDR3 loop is CASSPPCRTAYNEQFF. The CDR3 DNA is TGCGCCAGCAGTCCCCCGTGCAGGACAGCATACAATGAGCAGTTCTTC.

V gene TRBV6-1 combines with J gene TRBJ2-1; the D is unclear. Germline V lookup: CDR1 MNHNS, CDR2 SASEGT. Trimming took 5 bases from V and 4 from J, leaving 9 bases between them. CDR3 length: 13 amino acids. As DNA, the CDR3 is TGTGCCAGCAGTCCCGCCAGGTACAATGAGCAGTTCTTC. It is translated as CASSPARYNEQFF.

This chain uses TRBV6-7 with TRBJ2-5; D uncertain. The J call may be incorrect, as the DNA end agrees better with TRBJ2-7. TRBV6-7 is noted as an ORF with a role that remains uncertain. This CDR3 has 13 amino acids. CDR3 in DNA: TGTGCCAGCAGTTACCCCAAAACGTACGAGCAGTACTTC. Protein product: CASSYPKTYEQYF.

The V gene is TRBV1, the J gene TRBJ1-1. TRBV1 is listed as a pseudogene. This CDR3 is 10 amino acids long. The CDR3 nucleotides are TGCACCAGCGGTCGGGCTGAAGCTTTCTTT. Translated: CTSGRAEAFF.

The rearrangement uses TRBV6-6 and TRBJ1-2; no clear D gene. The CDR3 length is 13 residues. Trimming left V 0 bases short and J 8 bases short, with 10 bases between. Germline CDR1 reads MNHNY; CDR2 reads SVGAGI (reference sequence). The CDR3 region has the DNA TGTGCCAGCAGTTACTCCCCTTTTGAGGGCTACACCTTC. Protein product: CASSYSPFEGYTF.

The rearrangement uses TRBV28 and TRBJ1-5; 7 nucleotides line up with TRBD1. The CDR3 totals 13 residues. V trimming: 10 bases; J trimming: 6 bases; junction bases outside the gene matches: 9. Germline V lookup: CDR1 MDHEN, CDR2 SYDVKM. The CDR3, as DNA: TGTGCCACCCTACAGGGGAACGGTCAGCCCCAGCATTTT. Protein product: CATLQGNGQPQHF.

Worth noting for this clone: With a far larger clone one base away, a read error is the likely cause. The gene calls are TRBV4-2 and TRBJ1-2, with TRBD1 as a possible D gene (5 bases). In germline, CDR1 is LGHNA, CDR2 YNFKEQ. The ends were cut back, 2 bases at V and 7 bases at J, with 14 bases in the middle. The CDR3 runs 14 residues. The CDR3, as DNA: TGTGCCAGCAGCCAATGGAGCGCAGGGCTTGGCTACACCTTC. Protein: CASSQWSAGLGYTF.

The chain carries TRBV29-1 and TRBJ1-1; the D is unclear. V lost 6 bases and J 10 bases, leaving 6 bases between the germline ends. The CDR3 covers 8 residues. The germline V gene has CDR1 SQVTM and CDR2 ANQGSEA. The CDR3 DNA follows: TGCAGCGTACAATCAGCTTTCTTT. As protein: CSVQSAFF. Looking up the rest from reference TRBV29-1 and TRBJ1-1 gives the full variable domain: SAVISQKPSRDICQRGTSLTIQCQVDSQVTMMFWYRQQPGQSLTLIATANQGSEATYESGFVIDKFPISRPNLTFSTLTVSNMSPEDSSIYLCSVQSAFFGQGTRLTVV.

CDR3 sequence: CASSSIRDRGAFF. The CDR3 region has the DNA TGTGCCAGCAGTTCTATAAGGGACAGGGGCGCTTTCTTT. The V and J genes are TRBV27 and TRBJ1-1, with 10 positions matching TRBD1. J gave up 11 bases and V 4 bases, and 7 bases lay outside the gene matches. The germline V gene has CDR1 MNHEY and CDR2 SMNVEV (reference sequence). This CDR3 is built from 13 residues.

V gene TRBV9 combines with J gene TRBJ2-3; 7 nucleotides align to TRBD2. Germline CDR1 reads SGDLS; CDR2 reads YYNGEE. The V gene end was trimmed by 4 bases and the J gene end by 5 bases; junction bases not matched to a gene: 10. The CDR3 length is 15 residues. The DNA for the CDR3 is TGTGCCAGCAGCCCAGAGAGACTAGCCGGAGATACGCAGTATTTT. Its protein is CASSPERLAGDTQYF.

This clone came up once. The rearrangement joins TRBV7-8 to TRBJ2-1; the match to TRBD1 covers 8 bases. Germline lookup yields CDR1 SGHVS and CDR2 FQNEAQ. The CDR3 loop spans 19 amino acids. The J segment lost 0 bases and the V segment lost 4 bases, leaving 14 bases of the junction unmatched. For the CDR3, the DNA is TGTGCCAGCAGCTCCCCGGCACAGGGGGAATGGGGCTCCTACAATGAGCAGTTCTTC. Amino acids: CASSSPAQGEWGSYNEQFF.

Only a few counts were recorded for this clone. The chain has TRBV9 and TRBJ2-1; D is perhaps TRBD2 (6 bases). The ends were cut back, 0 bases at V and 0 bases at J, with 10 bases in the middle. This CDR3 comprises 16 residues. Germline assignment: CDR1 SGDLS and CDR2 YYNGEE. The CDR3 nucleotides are TGTGCCAGCAGCGTAGTGGGGGGTAGCTCCTACAATGAGCAGTTCTTC. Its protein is CASSVVGGSSYNEQFF.

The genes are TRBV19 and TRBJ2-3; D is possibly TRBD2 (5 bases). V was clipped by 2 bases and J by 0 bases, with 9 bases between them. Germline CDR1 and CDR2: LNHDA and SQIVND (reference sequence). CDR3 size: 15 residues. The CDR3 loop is CASSITRSSTDTQYF. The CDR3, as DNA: TGTGCCAGTAGTATAACTAGATCTAGCACAGATACGCAGTATTTT. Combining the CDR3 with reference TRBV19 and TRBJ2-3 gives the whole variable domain DGGITQSPKYLFRKEGQNVTLSCEQNLNHDAMYWYRQDPGQGLRLIYYSQIVNDFQKGDIAEGYSVSREKKESFPLTVTSAQKNPTAFYLCASSITRSSTDTQYFGPGTRLTVL.

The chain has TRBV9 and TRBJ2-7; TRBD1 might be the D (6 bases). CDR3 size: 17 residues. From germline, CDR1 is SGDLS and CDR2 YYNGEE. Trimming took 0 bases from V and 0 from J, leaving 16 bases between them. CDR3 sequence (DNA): TGTGCCAGCAGCGTAGAGGAAGGGATGGACAGCTCCTACGAGCAGTACTTC. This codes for CASSVEEGMDSSYEQYF. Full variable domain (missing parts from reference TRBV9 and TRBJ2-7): DSGVTQTPKHLITATGQRVTLRCSPRSGDLSVYWYQQSLDQGLQFLIQYYNGEERAKGNILERFSAQQFPDLHSELNLSSLELGDSALYFCASSVEEGMDSSYEQYFGPGTRLTVT.

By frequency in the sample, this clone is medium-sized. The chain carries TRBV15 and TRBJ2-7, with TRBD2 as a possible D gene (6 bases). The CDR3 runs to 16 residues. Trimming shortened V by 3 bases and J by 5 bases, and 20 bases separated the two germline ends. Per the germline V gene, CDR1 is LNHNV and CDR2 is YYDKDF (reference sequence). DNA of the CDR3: TGTGCCACCAGCAGGGAGATGAGTCGGGGGTACCACGAGCAGTACTTC. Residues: CATSREMSRGYHEQYF.

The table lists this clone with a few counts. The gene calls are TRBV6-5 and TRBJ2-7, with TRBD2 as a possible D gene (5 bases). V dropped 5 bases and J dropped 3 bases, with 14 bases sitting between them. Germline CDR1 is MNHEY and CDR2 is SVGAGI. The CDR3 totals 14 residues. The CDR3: CASSHRRDLYEQYF. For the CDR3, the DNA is TGTGCCAGCAGTCATAGACGGGATCTCTACGAGCAGTACTTC.

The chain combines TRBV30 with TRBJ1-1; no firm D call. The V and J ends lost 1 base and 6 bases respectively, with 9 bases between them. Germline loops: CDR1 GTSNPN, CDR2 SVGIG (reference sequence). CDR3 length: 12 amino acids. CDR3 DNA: TGTGCCTGGAGTGGACAAAACGCTGAAGCTTTCTTT. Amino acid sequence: CAWSGQNAEAFF.

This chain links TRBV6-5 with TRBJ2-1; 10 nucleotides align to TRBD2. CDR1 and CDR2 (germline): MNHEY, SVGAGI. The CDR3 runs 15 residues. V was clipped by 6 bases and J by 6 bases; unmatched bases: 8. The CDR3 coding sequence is TGTGCCAGCAGGGAGCGGGGGGGCTTAGGCAATGAGCAGTTCTTC. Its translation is CASRERGGLGNEQFF.

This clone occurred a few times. The DNA for the CDR3 is TGCGCCAGCAGCCAGGGTTGGGGGGAAACTGGGGCCAACGTCCTGACTTTC. It specifies CASSQGWGETGANVLTF. V gene TRBV4-1 combines with J gene TRBJ2-6, with D maybe TRBD2 (6 bases). The CDR3 covers 17 residues. V was clipped by 3 bases and J by 2 bases, with 14 bases between them. CDR1 MGHRA and CDR2 YSYEKL come from the germline V gene.

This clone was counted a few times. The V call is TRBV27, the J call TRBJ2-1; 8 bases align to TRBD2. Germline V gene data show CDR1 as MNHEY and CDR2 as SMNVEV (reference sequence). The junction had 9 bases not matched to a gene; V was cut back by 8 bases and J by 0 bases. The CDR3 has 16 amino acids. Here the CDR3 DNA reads TGTGCCAGCTCCCAGAGCGGGAGAATCTCCTACAATGAGCAGTTCTTC. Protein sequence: CASSQSGRISYNEQFF.

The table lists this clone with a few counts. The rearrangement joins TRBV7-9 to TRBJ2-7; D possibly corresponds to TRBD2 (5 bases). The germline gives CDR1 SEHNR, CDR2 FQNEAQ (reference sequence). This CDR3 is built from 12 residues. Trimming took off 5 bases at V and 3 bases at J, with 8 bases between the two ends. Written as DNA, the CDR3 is TGTGCCAGCAGCCCAAGCGGCTACGAGCAGTACTTC. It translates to CASSPSGYEQYF.